The 6 T cell receptor beta chains below come from one sample, sequenced in a study of blood T cell repertoires in COVID-19. Assay used: immunoSEQ multiplex PCR; TCRdb lists only in-frame clones, some missing. The sample holds approximately 210,000 clones, around 76% seen once. Material for sequencing was PBMCs or T cells enriched from blood (not recorded which). Receptors originate from a woman aged 50 to 60 with acute COVID-19.

The chain links TRBV7-2 to TRBJ1-4, with 11 positions matching TRBD1. The CDR3 sequence is 14 residues long. V lost 5 bases to trimming and J lost 7 bases; unmatched junction nucleotides: 3. The germline CDR1 and CDR2 sequences are SGHTA and FQGNSA. The CDR3 spells CASSPGTGGEKLFF. The CDR3, as DNA: TGTGCCAGCAGCCCCGGGACAGGGGGTGAAAAACTGTTTTTT.

The rearrangement uses TRBV6-5 and TRBJ1-1; 7 positions agree with TRBD1. This CDR3 comprises 15 residues. Germline V gene lookup returns CDR1 MNHEY and CDR2 SVGAGI. Losses at the gene ends were 8 bases for V and 0 bases for J; bases not matched to a gene: 9. The CDR3 sequence: CASYPTGVLNTEAFF. The CDR3 DNA is TGTGCCAGCTACCCAACAGGGGTCCTGAACACTGAAGCTTTCTTT.

The chain is built from TRBV28 and TRBJ2-2, with D maybe TRBD2 (6 bases). This CDR3 is built from 17 residues. Germline-derived CDR1 and CDR2 are MDHEN and SYDVKM. V shed 8 bases and J shed 0 bases, with 19 bases lying between them. Here the CDR3 DNA reads TGTGCCAGCGGGGACTCGTTAGCAGCCGCGAACACCGGGGAGCTGTTTTTT. Amino acid sequence: CASGDSLAAANTGELFF.

This clone came up many times. The CDR3 protein is CASRGGTGGYHEQYV. CDR3 bases: TGTGCCAGCAGGGGTGGGACAGGGGGGTACCACGAGCAGTACGTC. The V and J genes are TRBV6-5 and TRBJ2-7, with TRBD1 matching over 11 bases. The CDR3 is made up of 15 amino acids. Trimming took 6 bases from V and 5 from J; bases not matched to a gene: 9. The germline gives CDR1 MNHEY, CDR2 SVGAGI.

V usage is TRBV19 and J usage is TRBJ1-1; 8 bases are shared with TRBD1. This CDR3 has 18 residues. Germline CDR1 is LNHDA and CDR2 is SQIVND (reference sequence). Unmatched junction bases numbered 12, after V lost 3 bases and J lost 0 bases. CDR3 nucleotides: TGTGCCAGTAGTATGAGTCCGGGACAGGCGACCATGAACACTGAAGCTTTCTTT. Protein product: CASSMSPGQATMNTEAFF.

The chain recombines TRBV13 with TRBJ2-2; 9 nucleotides agree with TRBD1. The J segment lost 3 bases and the V segment lost 6 bases, leaving 8 bases of the junction unmatched. This CDR3 has 16 amino acids. CDR1 PRHDT and CDR2 FYEKMQ come from the germline V gene (reference sequence). The CDR3 nucleotides read TGTGCCAGCAGATACCTACAGGGGGCGGACACCGGGGAGCTGTTTTTT. It is translated as CASRYLQGADTGELFF.